The following is a TCR beta chain sequence with its context. Original handling: Reference gene primers were amplified, and this amplification served to estimate nucleated cell counts. Sequencing was performed with immunoSEQ multiplex PCR; in TCRdb, only in-frame clones are kept and a portion is missing. V and J calls and clone size are given by that table; D and trimming were obtained from the DNA. The sample shows roughly 28,000 clones, roughly 82% of them seen only once. This sample is drawn from a study of blood T cell repertoires in COVID-19. Specimen: peripheral blood. The source is an elderly man with active or convalescent COVID-19.

CDR3 protein: CASSLGAREQFF. The CDR3 region has the DNA TGCGCCAGCAGCTTGGGGGCAAGGGAGCAGTTCTTC. This chain joins TRBV5-1 and TRBJ2-1; D unresolved. Germline V gene sequence: CDR1 SGHRS, CDR2 YFSETQ. V lost 0 bases to trimming and J lost 10 bases, with 8 bases between them. The CDR3 extends over 12 amino acids.